What follows is one T cell receptor (beta chain) and its context. The sample originates from a study of cytomegalovirus exposure and HLA in healthy donors. Study information: Samples from HLA-typed donors yielded 65 million to 85 million unique TCRs in an early data release.

V gave up 4 bases and J gave up 7 bases, with 22 bases separating them. This CDR3 has 16 residues. Germline V gene lookup returns CDR1 SEHNR and CDR2 FQNEAQ (reference sequence). The PCR used 60 Vbeta and 13 Jbeta primers. Sequenced by immunoSEQ multiplex PCR; TCRdb stores in-frame clones only, minus some. The repertoire holds a few hundred thousand clones, with 70% to 80% as singletons. The sequencing input was PBMCs. The J gene is TRBJ1-2, the V gene TRBV7-9; weak D call: TRBD1 (6 bases). This receptor was taken from a girl aged 2-10 years in good health and CMV-seronegative. This CDR3 is CASSSTNLRGGSGYTF. CDR3 in DNA: TGTGCCAGCAGCTCCACCAACTTACGAGGGGGAAGTGGCTACACCTTC.